Included here is one T cell receptor (beta chain) sequence, with context. Its antigen is unidentified. The CDR3 totals 13 residues. The germline gives CDR1 SGHTA, CDR2 FQGNSA. The V and J ends lost 1 base and 3 bases respectively, with 7 bases between them. The sample belongs to a study of radiotherapy plus CTLA-4 blockade in lung cancer. Whole-study context: There were objective responses in 18% of patients, and more than 30% had disease control. Study outcomes and limitations: An expansion of tumor-derived TCR clones occurred in blood after radiotherapy plus ipilimumab.

Sequencing was performed with immunoSEQ multiplex PCR; in TCRdb, only in-frame clones are kept and a portion is missing. The sample consists of about 68,000 clones, about 80% of them appearing once. This specimen was peripheral blood, taken from a patient treated with radiotherapy plus ipilimumab. V and J are TRBV7-2 and TRBJ2-7; no definite D call. The source of this sequence is a human donor with non-small cell lung cancer who had a complete response to radiotherapy plus ipilimumab. The CDR3 DNA is TGTGCCAGCAGCTTAGAGATGAGCTACGAGCAGTACTTC. Translating gives CASSLEMSYEQYF.